The present TCR beta chain was sequenced within a study of blood T cell repertoires in COVID-19. Study overall: There were acute and convalescent COVID-19 samples, and they came from the United States, Italy and Spain.

During active infection, Seattle patients enrolled and were then monitored through disease. This CDR3 has 16 residues. Between the trimmed V and J ends, which lost 0 bases and 7 bases, there was a span of 16 bases. Germline V gene lookup returns CDR1 SGHTA and CDR2 FQGNSA. Source study methods: Reference gene primers were amplified, and this amplification served to estimate nucleated cell counts. Sequenced by immunoSEQ multiplex PCR; TCRdb stores in-frame clones only, minus some. Clone size and V and J calls were adopted from that table, with D and trimming inferred from the DNA. The sample includes some 200,000 clones, around four fifths of them seen just once.

V and J are TRBV7-2 and TRBJ2-1, with D possibly matching TRBD2 (6 bases). Sequenced sample: peripheral blood. The source is a man aged 55-75 years with COVID-19, enrolled during active disease. In DNA form, the CDR3 reads TGTGCCAGCAGCTTAGCTCCGGGGGATCCGAAAAATGAGCAGTTCTTC. Residues: CASSLAPGDPKNEQFF.